The text below deals with one TCR beta chain. Methods used by the authors: Amplification with reference gene primers provided the estimates of nucleated cell counts. The repertoire was sequenced with immunoSEQ multiplex PCR; TCRdb's copy has only in-frame clones and lacks some. The V and J calls and clone size come from that table; D and trimming were worked out from the DNA. In the table there are fewer than 250,000 clones, around four fifths of which are singletons. The sample comes from a study of blood T cell repertoires in COVID-19. The ends lost 0 bases at V and 4 bases at J; junction bases unmatched: 3. CDR3 length: 15 amino acids. Germline-derived CDR1 and CDR2 are SQVTM and ANQGSEA.

V and J are TRBV29-1 and TRBJ2-6, with 7 bases lining up with TRBD2. Sequencing was performed on peripheral blood. This receptor was obtained from a woman older than 75 with acute or convalescent COVID-19. CDR3 nucleotides: TGCAGCGTTGAAGATCGGGAGGCAGGGGCCAACGTCCTGACTTTC. It translates to CSVEDREAGANVLTF.